The 30 T cell receptor beta chains below come from one sample, sequenced in a study of PD-L1 blockade in urothelial cancer. Time point defined: pretreatment peripheral blood. The method was immunoSEQ multiplex PCR; TCRdb's version includes in-frame clones alone and lacks a portion of them. The profile covers around 100,000 clones, with around nine tenths appearing a single time and about 2% taken by the ten largest. This specimen was PBMCs, taken around atezolizumab (anti-PD-L1) treatment. The receptors were gathered from a man in his sixties with urothelial cancer.

The gene calls are TRBV7-3 and TRBJ2-1; 10 nucleotides agree with TRBD2. V lost 5 bases, J lost 10 bases, and 11 bases stayed unmatched. The CDR3 is made up of 15 amino acids. CDR1 is SGHTA and CDR2 is FQGTGA in the germline V gene. CDR3 in DNA: TGTGCCAGCAGCATCGGGACTAGCGCGGGCTTGGAGCAGTTCTTC. Residues: CASSIGTSAGLEQFF. Supplemented by reference TRBV7-3 and TRBJ2-1, the full variable domain reads GAGVSQTPSNKVTEKGKYVELRCDPISGHTALYWYRQSLGQGPEFLIYFQGTGAADDSGLPNDRFFAVRPEGSVSTLKIQRTERGDSAVYLCASSIGTSAGLEQFFGPGTRLTVL.

J is TRBJ2-2 and V is TRBV7-9, with TRBD2 matching over 8 bases. The CDR3 covers 15 residues. Germline loops: CDR1 SEHNR, CDR2 FQNEAQ (reference sequence). The V gene end was trimmed by 5 bases and the J gene end by 2 bases; junction bases not matched to a gene: 4. The CDR3 region is CASSVGLENTGELFF. In nucleotides, the CDR3 is TGTGCCAGCAGCGTGGGACTAGAAAACACCGGGGAGCTGTTTTTT.

The CDR3 region is CASSSGATYEQYF. The CDR3 region has the DNA TGTGCCAGCAGTTCAGGGGCAACCTACGAGCAGTACTTC. This chain connects TRBV27 to TRBJ2-7; weak D call: TRBD1 (6 bases). The CDR3 consists of 13 residues. Per germline, CDR1 MNHEY and CDR2 SMNVEV (reference sequence). The germline V and J ends were trimmed by 4 bases and 2 bases, with 9 bases remaining between them.

The chain has TRBV28 and TRBJ1-1; the D gene is possibly TRBD1 (5 bases). CDR1 and CDR2 from the germline V gene are MDHEN and SYDVKM. The CDR3 sequence is 13 residues long. V was shortened by 7 bases and J by 0 bases, with 9 bases between the two germline ends. CDR3 DNA: TGTGCCAGCATCGGGGGGGTGAACACTGAAGCTTTCTTT. This gives the protein CASIGGVNTEAFF.

The chain recombines TRBV28 with TRBJ1-1; 8 nucleotides align to TRBD1. From germline, CDR1 is MDHEN and CDR2 SYDVKM. The CDR3 loop spans 14 amino acids. Unmatched junction bases numbered 9, after V lost 6 bases and J lost 6 bases. The CDR3 spells CASRLAGQGPEAFF. In DNA, the CDR3 is TGTGCCAGCAGACTGGCCGGACAGGGCCCTGAAGCTTTCTTT.

The chain has TRBV14 and TRBJ2-7; D possibly corresponds to TRBD2 (6 bases). V lost 1 base, J lost 5 bases, and 9 bases lay in between. The CDR3 is 13 amino acids. Germline CDR1 and CDR2: SGHDN and FVKESK. CDR3 sequence: CASSQVTGDEQYF. In DNA, the CDR3 is TGTGCCAGCAGCCAAGTAACGGGAGACGAGCAGTACTTC.

The J gene is TRBJ2-5, the V gene TRBV5-3; 8 bases map to TRBD2. TRBV5-3 is treated as an ORF (open reading frame) with a function not yet certain. V lost 9 bases, J lost 2 bases, and 6 bases stayed unmatched. There are 13 residues in the CDR3. The CDR3 DNA sequence: TGTGCCATCCCAGCTAGCGGGCAAGAGACCCAGTACTTC. Protein: CAIPASGQETQYF.

The chain joins TRBV28 to TRBJ2-7; 7 bases fit TRBD2. V was clipped by 5 bases and J by 2 bases; unmatched bases: 12. The length of the CDR3 is 16 residues. CDR1 is MDHEN and CDR2 is SYDVKM in the germline V gene. CDR3 residues: CASSVISVGGAYEQYF. CDR3 DNA sequence: TGTGCCAGCAGTGTCATATCGGTGGGGGGGGCCTACGAGCAGTACTTC.

This rearrangement joins TRBV9 to TRBJ2-1, with 7 positions matching TRBD1. Unmatched junction bases numbered 10, after V lost 4 bases and J lost 6 bases. The CDR3 runs to 15 residues. The germline V gene encodes CDR1 SGDLS and CDR2 YYNGEE. The CDR3 is CASSKSGTVSNEQFF. The CDR3 DNA reads TGTGCCAGCAGCAAATCCGGGACAGTGAGCAATGAGCAGTTCTTC.

The chain links TRBV4-1 to TRBJ1-2, with TRBD1 identical over 8 bases. The germline CDR1 and CDR2 sequences are MGHRA and YSYEKL. The J segment lost 7 bases and the V segment lost 0 bases, leaving 7 bases of the junction unmatched. There are 15 residues in the CDR3. The CDR3 bases are TGCGCCAGCAGCCAAGACCGGACAGGGACAGCTGGCTACACCTTC. Translating gives CASSQDRTGTAGYTF.

The J gene is TRBJ2-7, the V gene TRBV7-2, with 11 bases identical to TRBD1. Germline values: CDR1 SGHTA, CDR2 FQGNSA. The CDR3 has 16 amino acids. Germline trimming cut 3 bases from V and 4 bases from J; bases unmatched to any gene: 8. As DNA, the CDR3 is TGTGCCAGCAGCTTCCCTTCCGGGGACAGGGGGTACGAGCAGTACTTC. It codes for CASSFPSGDRGYEQYF.

The chain links TRBV6-1 to TRBJ2-1; 10 bases fit TRBD2. CDR1 is MNHNS, CDR2 SASEGT, per germline. The CDR3 extends over 15 amino acids. Germline trimming cut 1 base from V and 8 bases from J; bases unmatched to any gene: 5. The CDR3 coding sequence is TGTGCCAGCAGTGAAGTAGCTAGCGGGAGTGATGAGCAGTTCTTC. This gives the protein CASSEVASGSDEQFF.

V gene TRBV7-8 combines with J gene TRBJ1-2; the match to TRBD1 covers 9 bases. The CDR3 is 13 residues long. In germline, CDR1 is SGHVS, CDR2 FQNEAQ. J lost 5 bases, V lost 5 bases, and 3 bases had no gene match. CDR3 sequence reads: CASSQGQGYGYTF. As DNA, the CDR3 is TGTGCCAGCAGCCAGGGACAGGGATATGGCTACACCTTC.

J is TRBJ2-2 and V is TRBV6-1; possibly TRBD1 for D (5 bases). The CDR3 covers 18 residues. Germline V lookup: CDR1 MNHNS, CDR2 SASEGT. V gave up 1 base and J gave up 3 bases, with 18 bases separating them. CDR3 in DNA: TGTGCCAGCAGTGAAGTTGGGGCGGAATCACTGGACACCGGGGAGCTGTTTTTT. This sequence encodes CASSEVGAESLDTGELFF.

This chain uses TRBV28 with TRBJ1-3, with unresolved D. Germline V gene data show CDR1 as MDHEN and CDR2 as SYDVKM. This CDR3 contains 15 residues. The V end was cut by 7 bases, the J end by 0 bases, with 13 bases between. The CDR3 nucleotides are TGTGCCAGCACTCGCGGGCTATACTCTGGAAACACCATATATTTT. Its protein is CASTRGLYSGNTIYF.

This chain joins TRBV29-1 and TRBJ1-2; D is unresolved. This CDR3 is 12 amino acids long. The V and J ends lost 1 base and 3 bases respectively, with 6 bases between them. Germline lookup yields CDR1 SQVTM and CDR2 ANQGSEA. The CDR3 spells CSVEVEDYGYTF. CDR3 nucleotides: TGCAGCGTTGAAGTGGAGGACTATGGCTACACCTTC.

This chain joins TRBV6-6 and TRBJ1-2; 9 bases are a match to TRBD1. V lost 2 bases and J lost 5; bases outside the gene matches: 6. Germline V gives CDR1 MNHNY, CDR2 SVGAGI (reference sequence). This CDR3 has 15 residues. The CDR3 loop is CASSYVQGARYGYTF. Here the CDR3 DNA reads TGTGCCAGCAGTTACGTACAGGGGGCTCGGTATGGCTACACCTTC.

This clone was counted a single time. The gene calls are TRBV6-5 and TRBJ2-1; tentatively, D is TRBD2 (6 bases). Trimming removed 10 bases at V and 9 bases at J, with 13 bases between. Germline values: CDR1 MNHEY, CDR2 SVGAGI. This CDR3 region has 11 residues. The CDR3 coding sequence is TGTGCCACCCTTGGGCGGGGTGAGCAGTTCTTC. Translation gives CATLGRGEQFF.

The V call is TRBV30, the J call TRBJ2-5, with TRBD2 matching 8 bases. Germline V CDR1 and CDR2: GTSNPN, SVGIG (reference sequence). CDR3 length: 12 residues. Trimming took 5 bases from V and 5 from J; bases not matched to a gene: 4. CDR3 sequence reads: CAWERGSETQYF. In DNA, the CDR3 is TGTGCCTGGGAGCGGGGGTCGGAGACCCAGTACTTC.

The rearrangement links TRBV27 to TRBJ2-1; the D gene is possibly TRBD2 (5 bases). CDR3 length: 13 residues. From germline, CDR1 is MNHEY and CDR2 SMNVEV (reference sequence). V lost 10 bases, J lost 12 bases, and 22 bases lay in between. CDR3 in amino acids: CATTGVAEGLQFF. In nucleotides, the CDR3 is TGTGCCACCACCGGGGTCGCTGAAGGGTTGCAGTTCTTC.

Turning to this clone: This CDR3 is also generated by other DNA sequences in the sample. CDR3 loop: CASSQAQGWNGNTIYF. CDR3 sequence (DNA): TGCGCCAGCAGCCAGGCTCAGGGGTGGAATGGAAACACCATATATTTT. V usage is TRBV4-1 and J usage is TRBJ1-3; the D gene is possibly TRBD1 (6 bases). CDR1 is MGHRA, CDR2 YSYEKL, per germline. The CDR3 length is 16 residues. Trimming removed 3 bases from V and 3 bases from J, with 15 bases in between.

The chain employs TRBV27 and TRBJ2-5; a weak D match, TRBD2 (5 bases). This CDR3 is 13 amino acids long. Germline-derived CDR1 and CDR2 are MNHEY and SMNVEV (reference sequence). Trimming shortened V by 5 bases and J by 5 bases, and 12 bases separated the two germline ends. CDR3: CASSLREMETQYF. As DNA, the CDR3 is TGTGCCAGCAGTCTAAGGGAGATGGAGACCCAGTACTTC.

This clone was detected only a few times. The chain recombines TRBV27 with TRBJ2-3; 10 bases are a match to TRBD2. The germline gives CDR1 MNHEY, CDR2 SMNVEV (reference sequence). The CDR3 has 15 residues. Trimming took 5 bases from V and 0 from J; bases not matched to a gene: 2. The CDR3, as DNA: TGTGCCAGCAGTGGACTAGCGGCTAGCACAGATACGCAGTATTTT. The encoded protein is CASSGLAASTDTQYF.

The V and J genes are TRBV5-1 and TRBJ1-6, with D maybe TRBD1 (6 bases). Germline-derived CDR1 and CDR2 are SGHRS and YFSETQ. The CDR3 contains 15 residues. The V end was cut by 0 bases, the J end by 6 bases, with 10 bases between. The CDR3 sequence: CASSLDRVGNSPLHF. CDR3 coding DNA: TGCGCCAGCAGCTTGGACAGGGTGGGTAATTCACCCCTCCACTTT. The full variable domain, in which reference TRBV5-1 and TRBJ1-6 provide the parts outside the CDR3, is KAGVTQTPRYLIKTRGQQVTLSCSPISGHRSVSWYQQTPGQGLQFLFEYFSETQRNKGNFPGRFSGRQFSNSRSEMNVSTLELGDSALYLCASSLDRVGNSPLHFGNGTRLTVT.

The gene calls are TRBV9 and TRBJ2-5, with 9 bases identical to TRBD1. From germline, CDR1 is SGDLS and CDR2 YYNGEE. V gave up 4 bases and J gave up 4 bases; unmatched junction bases: 8. CDR3 length: 15 amino acids. CDR3 DNA sequence: TGTGCCAGCAGCATTCGGGACAGGGACGTAGAGACCCAGTACTTC. Amino acid sequence: CASSIRDRDVETQYF.

The V call is TRBV28, the J call TRBJ1-5; 8 bases are shared with TRBD1. The V and J ends lost 5 bases and 3 bases, in that order; junction bases with no gene match: 6. Germline CDR1 and CDR2: MDHEN and SYDVKM. This CDR3 is 15 amino acids long. The CDR3 DNA reads as TGTGCCAGCAGTGCGACAGGGGAGAACAATCAGCCCCAGCATTTT. This sequence encodes CASSATGENNQPQHF. Together with reference TRBV28 and TRBJ1-5, the CDR3 gives the full variable domain: DVKVTQSSRYLVKRTGEKVFLECVQDMDHENMFWYRQDPGLGLRLIYFSYDVKMKEKGDIPEGYSVSREKKERFSLILESASTNQTSMYLCASSATGENNQPQHFGDGTRLSIL.

The chain links TRBV6-5 to TRBJ2-7, with D perhaps TRBD1 (6 bases). The CDR3 has 15 amino acids. The germline CDR1 and CDR2 sequences are MNHEY and SVGAGI. V gave up 2 bases and J gave up 4 bases, with 15 bases separating them. This CDR3 is CASSYTRVGAYEQYF. In DNA, the CDR3 is TGTGCCAGCAGTTACACACGGGTGGGGGCTTACGAGCAGTACTTC.

The gene calls are TRBV28 and TRBJ2-7; possibly TRBD2 for D (5 bases). The germline gives CDR1 MDHEN, CDR2 SYDVKM. Trimming removed 7 bases from V and 0 bases from J, with 10 bases in between. The CDR3 has 13 residues. The CDR3 protein is CASNPGSSYEQYF. CDR3 coding DNA: TGTGCCAGCAACCCGGGGAGCTCCTACGAGCAGTACTTC.

This clone showed up just a few times. The chain carries TRBV15 and TRBJ1-2; D is ambiguous. The germline V gene encodes CDR1 LNHNV and CDR2 YYDKDF (reference sequence). This CDR3 contains 13 residues. Trimming stripped 5 bases from V and 4 bases from J, with 11 bases between. CDR3: CATSRGWAYGYTF. For the CDR3, the DNA is TGTGCCACCAGCCGCGGGTGGGCCTATGGCTACACCTTC.

The J gene is TRBJ2-1, the V gene TRBV13, with 7 positions matching TRBD1. In germline, CDR1 is PRHDT, CDR2 FYEKMQ (reference sequence). This CDR3 region has 13 residues. Germline trimming cut 3 bases from V and 6 bases from J; bases unmatched to any gene: 2. The CDR3 protein is CASSLGQRNEQFF. As DNA, the CDR3 is TGTGCCAGCAGCTTGGGACAGCGCAATGAGCAGTTCTTC. Looking up the rest from reference TRBV13 and TRBJ2-1 gives the full variable domain: AAGVIQSPRHLIKEKRETATLKCYPIPRHDTVYWYQQGPGQDPQFLISFYEKMQSDKGSIPDRFSAQQFSDYHSELNMSSLELGDSALYFCASSLGQRNEQFFGPGTRLTVL.